Each of the 21 T cell receptor beta chains below was sequenced from the same sample in a study of blood T cells in healthy people across ages. Combining a sample-barcoded 5' primer with a J-beta primer mix, a second PCR ran for about 7 to 11 cycles. TCRdb re-called the 5' RACE reads with MiXCR, one entry per CDR3 protein. The sample includes 730,000 or so distinct CDR3 sequences, 35% to 50% of them seen just once. Sequencing input: blood. Every receptor here comes from a man older than 75 in good health.

This clonotype occurred a few times. J is TRBJ2-1 and V is TRBV18; D possibly uses TRBD1 or TRBD2 (5 bases each). Germline V lookup: CDR1 KGHSH, CDR2 LQKENI. Between the trimmed V and J ends, which lost 8 bases and 7 bases, there was a span of 18 bases. The CDR3 runs to 14 residues. The CDR3 nucleotides read TGTGCCAGCCACCAGAGGGGTCAAGGTAATGAGCAGTTCTTC. Amino acids: CASHQRGQGNEQFF.

Notes on this clonotype: A much larger clone is a single base away; this may be a read error. This CDR3 is CSVSRGGRTKNIRYF. The CDR3 DNA is TGCAGCGTGTCCAGGGGGGGGAGGACCAAAAACATTCGGTACTTC. The rearrangement links TRBV29-1 to TRBJ2-4; D may correspond to TRBD1 or TRBD2 (7 bases each). Germline V CDR1 and CDR2: SQVTM, ANQGSEA. The CDR3 has 15 amino acids.

The V call is TRBV4-3, the J call TRBJ1-1, with a tentative D call TRBD1 (6 bases). V lost 1 base and J 0 bases, leaving 15 bases between the germline ends. The CDR3 has 17 residues. From germline, CDR1 is LGHNA and CDR2 YSLEER. The CDR3 DNA sequence: TGCGCCAGCAGCCAAGCCCACCCAGGGGCCTTGAACACTGAAGCTTTCTTT. It codes for CASSQAHPGALNTEAFF.

The chain links TRBV20-1 to TRBJ2-4; D may match TRBD1 or TRBD2 (6 bases each). CDR3 length: 15 amino acids. V was cut by 5 bases and J by 1 base, with 15 bases left in between. Germline V gives CDR1 DFQATT, CDR2 SNEGSKA (reference sequence). The CDR3 sequence: CSALRGALAKNIQYF. The CDR3 bases are TGCAGTGCTCTGAGGGGGGCGCTCGCCAAAAACATTCAGTACTTC.

In regard to this clonotype: A single base separates this from a much larger clone, so it may be a read error. The V gene is TRBV6-5, the J gene TRBJ2-1; 8 bases agree with TRBD1. Germline-derived CDR1 and CDR2 are MNHEY and SVGAGI. Trimming at V came to 6 bases and at J to 7 bases, leaving 5 bases not matched to a gene. CDR3 length: 13 amino acids. In DNA form, the CDR3 reads TGTGCCAGCAGGCGACAGGGGTGGAATGAGCAGTTCTTC. This sequence encodes CASRRQGWNEQFF.

The chain joins TRBV29-1 to TRBJ1-6, with 7 bases fitting TRBD1. This CDR3 is built from 13 residues. Losses at the gene ends were 4 bases for V and 8 bases for J; bases not matched to a gene: 5. Germline CDR1 is SQVTM and CDR2 is ANQGSEA. The CDR3 here is CSVGDRSDSPLHF. DNA of the CDR3: TGCAGCGTTGGGGACAGATCGGATTCACCCCTCCACTTT.

The rearrangement links TRBV6-2 or TRBV6-3 to TRBJ2-5, with 8 bases fitting TRBD2. Matching the DNA end better, TRBJ2-7 makes the J call doubtful. The CDR3 spans 15 residues. CDR1 is MNHEY and CDR2 is SVGEGT in the germline V gene. The CDR3 here is CASSPRTSPRVEQYF. The DNA for the CDR3 is TGTGCCAGCAGTCCAAGGACTAGCCCCCGCGTCGAGCAGTACTTC.

Only a few counts were recorded for this clonotype. The chain recombines TRBV20-1 with TRBJ2-1, with 14 bases identical to TRBD2. The length of the CDR3 is 12 residues. CDR1 DFQATT and CDR2 SNEGSKA come from the germline V gene (reference sequence). Trimming removed 5 bases from V and 14 bases from J; junction bases left unmatched: 5. The CDR3 DNA follows: TGCAGTGCTCGGACTAGCGGGAGGACTGAGTTCTTC. It translates to CSARTSGRTEFF.

This clonotype was counted ten times or more. The V call is TRBV6-6, the J call TRBJ1-5; 9 bases align to TRBD1. The V and J ends lost 6 bases and 2 bases, in that order; junction bases with no gene match: 8. Germline V gene lookup returns CDR1 MNHNY and CDR2 SVGAGI (reference sequence). This CDR3 is 16 amino acids long. Here the CDR3 reads CASRGGTGIRNQPQHF. In DNA form, the CDR3 reads TGTGCCAGCAGGGGGGGGACAGGGATTCGCAATCAGCCCCAGCATTTT.

This sequence joins TRBV6-2 or TRBV6-3 and TRBJ1-1; 7 nucleotides agree with TRBD1. This CDR3 has 17 amino acids. V was clipped by 0 bases and J by 2 bases; unmatched bases: 9. Germline V lookup: CDR1 MNHEY, CDR2 SVGEGT. CDR3 DNA: TGTGCCAGCAGTTACTCGTTCCGGGACAGCATAAACACTGAAGCTTTCTTT. Its protein is CASSYSFRDSINTEAFF.

V usage is TRBV5-1 and J usage is TRBJ2-3; D is ambiguous. The V and J ends lost 6 bases and 1 base respectively, with 6 bases between them. The germline V gene has CDR1 SGHRS and CDR2 YFSETQ. The CDR3 runs 12 residues. In DNA form, the CDR3 reads TGCGCCAGCAAGGTGGGCACAGATACGCAGTATTTT. It codes for CASKVGTDTQYF.

The rearrangement joins TRBV4-2 to TRBJ2-1, with D unresolved. Germline CDR1 LGHNA, CDR2 YNFKEQ. Trimming removed 5 bases from V and 0 bases from J, with 14 bases in between. The CDR3 contains 16 residues. This chain's CDR3 is CASSRAAISSYNEQFF. In nucleotides, the CDR3 is TGTGCCAGCAGCAGAGCTGCCATAAGCTCCTACAATGAGCAGTTCTTC.

This clonotype was seen more than once but under ten times. This chain links TRBV6-6 with TRBJ2-7; a possible D gene is TRBD1 (6 bases). The germline V and J ends were trimmed by 2 bases and 0 bases, with 8 bases remaining between them. The CDR3 loop spans 14 amino acids. Germline V gives CDR1 MNHNY, CDR2 SVGAGI (reference sequence). The CDR3 coding sequence is TGTGCCAGCAGTTACCAGGGGAGCTCCTACGAGCAGTACTTC. Encoded protein: CASSYQGSSYEQYF.

This chain links TRBV7-2 with TRBJ2-3; 13 nucleotides line up with TRBD2. The junction had 7 bases not matched to a gene; V was cut back by 5 bases and J by 8 bases. Germline lookup yields CDR1 SGHTA and CDR2 FQGNSA. The length of the CDR3 is 15 residues. The CDR3 bases are TGTGCCAGCAGCCCCACTAGCGGGAGGGCCGCTACGCAGTATTTT. It yields the protein CASSPTSGRAATQYF.

Only a few counts were recorded for this clonotype. V gene TRBV20-1 combines with J gene TRBJ1-2, with 7 bases that match TRBD1. Germline V gene lookup returns CDR1 DFQATT and CDR2 SNEGSKA (reference sequence). Losses at the gene ends were 5 bases for V and 7 bases for J; bases not matched to a gene: 4. CDR3 size: 11 residues. The CDR3 DNA reads TGCAGTGCTGACAGGGAATTTGGCTACACCTTC. Translated, it gives CSADREFGYTF.

This clonotype was observed a few times. V is TRBV20-1 and J is TRBJ2-5, with D hard to call. The germline CDR1 and CDR2 sequences are DFQATT and SNEGSKA (reference sequence). CDR3 length equals 15 residues. The germline V and J ends were trimmed by 0 bases and 2 bases, with 13 bases remaining between them. The CDR3 reads CSARDFTDVQETQYF. In DNA form, the CDR3 reads TGCAGTGCTAGAGATTTTACGGATGTGCAAGAGACCCAGTACTTC.

This clonotype was recorded a few times. The gene calls are TRBV29-1 and TRBJ2-1, with 7 nucleotides matching TRBD2. CDR3 length: 12 amino acids. V lost 3 bases, J lost 8 bases, and 4 bases stayed unmatched. The germline V gene encodes CDR1 SQVTM and CDR2 ANQGSEA. The CDR3 loop is CSVDLAGDEQFF. CDR3 DNA sequence: TGCAGCGTTGACTTAGCGGGCGATGAGCAGTTCTTC.

This chain joins TRBV9 and TRBJ2-2; the D gene is possibly TRBD1 (5 bases). V lost 0 bases and J lost 3, with 9 bases in between. In germline, CDR1 is SGDLS, CDR2 YYNGEE. The CDR3 loop spans 15 amino acids. The CDR3 here is CASSVVPGYTGELFF. The CDR3 coding sequence is TGTGCCAGCAGCGTAGTGCCAGGGTACACCGGGGAGCTGTTTTTT. Looking up the rest from reference TRBV9 and TRBJ2-2 gives the full variable domain: DSGVTQTPKHLITATGQRVTLRCSPRSGDLSVYWYQQSLDQGLQFLIQYYNGEERAKGNILERFSAQQFPDLHSELNLSSLELGDSALYFCASSVVPGYTGELFFGEGSRLTVL.

The chain employs TRBV12-3 or TRBV12-4 and TRBJ2-3, with D possibly TRBD2 on 6 matching bases. The CDR3 runs 15 residues. Deletions cut 3 bases from V and 3 bases from J, with 13 bases between. CDR3 amino acids: CASSFYRGKTDTQYF. CDR3 bases: TGTGCCAGCAGTTTTTATCGCGGGAAGACAGATACGCAGTATTTT.

The chain is built from TRBV4-3 and TRBJ1-4, with D tentatively TRBD1 (5 bases). Trimming stripped 3 bases from V and 7 bases from J, with 18 bases between. The germline CDR1 and CDR2 sequences are LGHNA and YSLEER. The CDR3 is 16 residues long. CDR3 sequence reads: CASSHEGPGGSEKLFF. The CDR3 nucleotides are TGCGCCAGCAGCCATGAGGGGCCCGGGGGTAGTGAAAAACTGTTTTTT.

The sample holds a few counts of this clonotype. The CDR3, as DNA: TGTGCCAGCAGTCCCTCAGGGGTGGATACGCAGTATTTT. Translating gives CASSPSGVDTQYF. This sequence joins TRBV2 and TRBJ2-3; D might be TRBD1 (6 bases). The CDR3 spans 13 residues. V lost 5 bases and J lost 6, with 12 bases in between. Germline V gives CDR1 SNHLY, CDR2 FYNNEI.